This T cell receptor (beta chain) was recorded in a study of early stage breast cancer tumors. Looking at the study overall: Of some 17 invasive breast tumors, more than ten were hormone receptor-positive, HER2-negative. The ER+/PR+/HER2- tumors included roughly 8 ductal and four lobular carcinomas. Whole-study results and caveats: In about 85% of the 16 patients, blood comparison separated tumor from normal breast.

As concerns this clone: Its antigen is currently unknown.

This CDR3 contains 21 residues. Blood replicates held 0.5 ug DNA, tumor or normal breast approximately 1.5 ug, two each. Clones were read by immunoSEQ multiplex PCR, and TCRdb kept only the in-frame ones, dropping some. The sample lists around 28,000 clones; just under 75% were seen once. The chain links TRBV12-2 to TRBJ2-1; the table's D call TRBD2 went unverified against the DNA. TRBV12-2 is shown as a pseudogene. The receptor's source is a person in their thirties with breast cancer. The sample consisted of breast tumor tissue. The CDR3 DNA reads as TGTGCAAGTCGCTTCCCCAGCGGCGGGATAGAAGAGTGGAGCTCCTACAATGAGCAGTTCTTC. This encodes CASRFPSGGIEEWSSYNEQFF.